A selection of T cell receptor beta chains follows, all from one sample in a study of CD8+ T cells in alopecia areata. Clones were read by immunoSEQ multiplex PCR, and TCRdb kept only the in-frame ones, dropping some. The repertoire holds about 200,000 clones, roughly 50% seen once, with 5.5% in the top ten. The material was CD4+ T cells sorted from blood, obtained at week 24, from a patient treated with tofacitinib. The receptors shown here come from a human donor with alopecia areata. Both conserved end residues are part of each CDR3. A D gene is named only where the DNA matches it firmly. Some rows mark clone size as missing; the rest say once, few, many or name a class of expanded clone.

size: few; D: NA; V: TRBV15; J: TRBJ2-1; DNA: TGTGCCACCAGCAGAGATCTACTGCGGGGGCATGAGCAGTTCTTC; CDR3: CATSRDLLRGHEQFF
size: NA; D: TRBD1; V: TRBV14; J: TRBJ1-2; DNA: TGTGCCAGCAGCCTGGTCCAGGGGGATGGCTACACCTTC; CDR3: CASSLVQGDGYTF
size: NA; D: TRBD1; V: TRBV5-1; J: TRBJ2-7; DNA: TGCGCCAGCAGCTCGAGACAGGGGGCAGGGGAGCAGTACTTC; CDR3: CASSSRQGAGEQYF
size: NA; D: NA; V: TRBV29-1; J: TRBJ2-1; DNA: TGCAGCGTTGTGAAGCCAGGCTTCTACAATGAGCAGTTCTTC; CDR3: CSVVKPGFYNEQFF
size: NA; D: NA; V: TRBV29-1; J: TRBJ2-5; DNA: TGCAGCGTTACCCAACGGGCAGGGGCTAGGCGAGAGACCCAGTACTTC; CDR3: CSVTQRAGARRETQYF
size: NA; D: NA; V: TRBV28; J: TRBJ1-1; DNA: TGTGCCAGCAGGCCGAACACTGAAGCTTTCTTT; CDR3: CASRPNTEAFF
size: NA; D: TRBD2; V: TRBV4-2; J: TRBJ2-1; DNA: TGTGCCAGCAGCCAAGATCTTGGGCGGGGGTCCAATGGTGAGCAGTTCTTC; CDR3: CASSQDLGRGSNGEQFF
size: once; D: TRBD1; V: TRBV30; J: TRBJ2-2; DNA: TGTGCCTGGACCCGACAGGGACCCTTGGAGCTGTTTTTT; CDR3: CAWTRQGPLELFF
size: NA; D: NA; V: TRBV30; J: TRBJ1-4; DNA: TGTGCCTGGAGTCTAAGACCGGGACGGGGGAATGAAAAACTGTTTTTT; CDR3: CAWSLRPGRGNEKLFF
size: many; D: TRBD1; V: TRBV5-1; J: TRBJ2-1; DNA: TGCGCCAGCAGCCCCCGGGACAGTTACAATGAGCAGTTCTTC; CDR3: CASSPRDSYNEQFF
size: NA; D: TRBD1; V: TRBV18; J: TRBJ2-1; DNA: TGTGCCAGCTCACCTGGCACAGGGGGGTCCTACAATGAGCAGTTCTTC; CDR3: CASSPGTGGSYNEQFF
size: NA; D: TRBD1; V: TRBV29-1; J: TRBJ1-2; DNA: TGCAGCTCGTCGATCGGACAGGGGAACTATGGCTACACCTTC; CDR3: CSSSIGQGNYGYTF
size: NA; D: NA; V: TRBV29-1; J: TRBJ2-2; DNA: TGCAGCGTTCGCCCGGGCGGCACCGGGGAGCTGTTTTTT; CDR3: CSVRPGGTGELFF
size: once; D: NA; V: TRBV18; J: TRBJ1-1; DNA: TGTGCCAGCATGACAGGACTGGGGACTGAAGCTTTCTTT; CDR3: CASMTGLGTEAFF
size: NA; D: TRBD1; V: TRBV4-3; J: TRBJ2-3; DNA: TGCGCCAGCAGCCAAGAACAACAGGGGACGGATACGCAGTATTTT; CDR3: CASSQEQQGTDTQYF
size: NA; D: NA; V: TRBV29-1; J: TRBJ1-1; DNA: TGCAGCGTTGAAAGACAGAGCACTGAAGCTTTCTTT; CDR3: CSVERQSTEAFF
size: NA; D: NA; V: TRBV7-2; J: TRBJ2-5; DNA: TGTGCCAGCAGCAGCGAGGGGGGTTTAGGAGAGACCCAGTACTTC; CDR3: CASSSEGGLGETQYF
size: NA; D: TRBD1; V: TRBV30; J: TRBJ1-4; DNA: TGTGCCTGGAGTCTACGGGACAGAGCCAATGAAAAACTGTTTTTT; CDR3: CAWSLRDRANEKLFF
size: few; D: TRBD1; V: TRBV7-9; J: TRBJ1-1; DNA: TGTGCCAGCAGCACACGAGGGGGCCCTTTGAACACTGAAGCTTTCTTT; CDR3: CASSTRGGPLNTEAFF
size: NA; D: NA; V: TRBV28; J: TRBJ2-7; DNA: TGTGCCAGCAGCTCACACTTAACTAGCCGGGACTACGAGCAGTACTTC; CDR3: CASSSHLTSRDYEQYF
size: NA; D: NA; V: TRBV9; J: TRBJ2-6; DNA: TGTGCCAGCAGCGTAGGCGTTCGAGAAACTGGGGCCAACGTCCTGACTTTC; CDR3: CASSVGVRETGANVLTF
size: NA; D: NA; V: TRBV2; J: TRBJ1-2; DNA: TGTGCCAGCAGTGAAGACGCCGGGGGGCTCTATGGCTACACCTTC; CDR3: CASSEDAGGLYGYTF
size: NA; D: NA; V: TRBV2; J: TRBJ2-5; DNA: TGTGCCAGCACCGAACAGGGCCCAAGGGAGACCCAGTACTTC; CDR3: CASTEQGPRETQYF
size: NA; D: TRBD1; V: TRBV9; J: TRBJ2-7; DNA: TGTGCCAGCAGCCGGGACAGGGTGTCCTACGAGCAGTACTTC; CDR3: CASSRDRVSYEQYF
size: NA; D: NA; V: TRBV4-1; J: TRBJ1-2; DNA: TGCGCCAGCAGCCCAGGAATGGGCAGGGAAAACTATGGCTACACCTTC; CDR3: CASSPGMGRENYGYTF
size: NA; D: NA; V: TRBV5-6; J: TRBJ2-3; DNA: TGTGCCAGCAGACGACTAGTGGGAGATACGCAGTATTTT; CDR3: CASRRLVGDTQYF
size: NA; D: TRBD1; V: TRBV19; J: TRBJ2-7; DNA: TGTGCCAGTCGTCTGGACAGGTGGTCCTACGAGCAGTACTTC; CDR3: CASRLDRWSYEQYF
size: NA; D: TRBD1; V: TRBV29-1; J: TRBJ1-4; DNA: TGCAGCGTTGCAGGTCGGGGACAGCAAAATGAAAAACTGTTTTTT; CDR3: CSVAGRGQQNEKLFF
size: NA; D: TRBD1; V: TRBV15; J: TRBJ2-1; DNA: TGTGCCACCAGCGTGACAGGGAATGAGCAGTTCTTC; CDR3: CATSVTGNEQFF
size: few; D: NA; V: TRBV7-9; J: TRBJ1-1; DNA: TGTGCCAGCAGCTGGGGTGGGAACACTGAAGCTTTCTTT; CDR3: CASSWGGNTEAFF
size: NA; D: TRBD1; V: TRBV7-9; J: TRBJ2-7; DNA: TGTGCCAGCAGCTTAGTTGAGTCTTCACAGGGGGCAGCCTACGAGCAGTACTTC; CDR3: CASSLVESSQGAAYEQYF
size: NA; D: NA; V: TRBV2; J: TRBJ2-6; DNA: TGTGCCAGCATGCCGAGCCGCTCTGGGGCCAACGTCCTGACTTTC; CDR3: CASMPSRSGANVLTF